A single sample gave rise to the 32 T cell receptor beta chains below, sequenced in a study of beta chain features in type 1 diabetes. Study-level results: In all four CD4+ subsets, TCRB CDR3 length was significantly, moderately reduced in type 1 diabetes.

Antigens for these TCRs are unknown. What was sequenced were expressed TCRB transcripts, since all of the isolated RNA had been reverse transcribed. Some clones are missing from TCRdb's copy, which holds only in-frame ones; the method was immunoSEQ multiplex PCR. The sample shows 640,000 or so clones, 11% to 15% of them seen only once. Input material: naive CD4+ T cells from blood. The receptors were sampled from a man younger than 30 with type 1 diabetes.

This clone has more than one count but fewer than ten. J is TRBJ1-1 and V is TRBV30, with a weak D call TRBD1 (5 bases). Germline V CDR1 and CDR2: GTSNPN, SVGIG (reference sequence). The CDR3 consists of 15 residues. V was clipped by 6 bases and J by 3 bases, with 20 bases between them. The CDR3: CACNYWGLGYTEAFF. Here the CDR3 DNA reads TGTGCCTGCAACTACTGGGGCCTGGGGTACACTGAAGCTTTCTTT.

The chain is built from TRBV15 and TRBJ1-6; TRBD1 might be the D (6 bases). V gave up 3 bases and J gave up 5 bases, with 11 bases separating them. The CDR3 runs to 15 residues. Germline assignment: CDR1 LNHNV and CDR2 YYDKDF (reference sequence). CDR3 loop: CATSRFNRDNSPLHF. CDR3 nucleotide sequence: TGTGCCACCAGCAGGTTTAACAGGGATAATTCACCCCTCCACTTT.

The rearrangement joins TRBV7-9 to TRBJ2-6; 14 bases align to TRBD2. CDR3 length: 19 residues. V shed 4 bases, J shed 4 bases, and the junction held 9 bases outside the gene matches. Germline CDR1 and CDR2: SEHNR and FQNEAQ (reference sequence). Written as DNA, the CDR3 is TGTGCCAGCAGCTCCAGACTAGCGGGAGGGCCGGAGGGGGCCAACGTCCTGACTTTC. It specifies CASSSRLAGGPEGANVLTF.

The rearrangement links TRBV6-6 to TRBJ2-1; 9 bases fit TRBD1. Trimming removed 4 bases from V and 0 bases from J; junction bases left unmatched: 4. This CDR3 has 16 amino acids. Germline CDR1 and CDR2: MNHNY and SVGAGI (reference sequence). DNA of the CDR3: TGTGCCAGCAGTTCCCCGACAGGGGGCTCCTACAATGAGCAGTTCTTC. As protein: CASSSPTGGSYNEQFF.

This clone has just a few counts. The same CDR3 arises from other DNA sequences in this sample as well. V is TRBV29-1 and J is TRBJ2-5; the match to TRBD2 covers 11 bases. Germline CDR1 and CDR2: SQVTM and ANQGSEA. CDR3 length equals 16 residues. With 2 bases clipped from V and 4 bases from J, the junction kept 9 bases outside the gene matches. The CDR3 loop reads CSVEQISGRVGETQYF. The CDR3 bases are TGCAGCGTTGAACAAATTAGCGGGAGGGTTGGAGAGACCCAGTACTTC.

Only a few counts were recorded for this clone. This chain uses TRBV7-9 with TRBJ2-7; D call uncertain. There are 11 residues in the CDR3. Looked up from germline, CDR1 is SEHNR and CDR2 is FQNEAQ (reference sequence). V was trimmed by 3 bases and J by 7 bases, leaving 7 bases between them. Here the CDR3 DNA reads TGTGCCAGCAGCTTCCTTGGAGAGCAGTACTTC. Translation: CASSFLGEQYF.

The J gene is TRBJ2-7, the V gene TRBV7-9; maybe TRBD1 (6 bases). Germline lookup yields CDR1 SEHNR and CDR2 FQNEAQ (reference sequence). The CDR3 sequence is 14 residues long. The V end was cut by 5 bases, the J end by 3 bases, with 14 bases between. The CDR3 coding sequence is TGTGCCAGCAGCATCTCCGGGACAAACTACGAGCAGTACTTC. Translated: CASSISGTNYEQYF.

J is TRBJ2-4 and V is TRBV7-3, with TRBD2 matching over 10 bases. The length of the CDR3 is 15 residues. The J segment lost 4 bases and the V segment lost 4 bases, leaving 4 bases of the junction unmatched. Germline CDR1 SGHTA, CDR2 FQGTGA. The CDR3 region is CASSCLAGEKNIQYF. CDR3 coding DNA: TGTGCCAGCAGCTGCCTAGCGGGGGAAAAAAACATTCAGTACTTC.

The V call is TRBV9, the J call TRBJ2-3; possible D gene TRBD2, 6 bases. The V end was cut by 1 base, the J end by 6 bases, with 27 bases between. The CDR3 extends over 19 amino acids. Germline-derived CDR1 and CDR2 are SGDLS and YYNGEE. The CDR3 region is CASSVSPGDRIRASDTQYF. The CDR3 DNA follows: TGTGCCAGCAGCGTAAGTCCGGGGGACCGGATCCGTGCCTCTGATACGCAGTATTTT. Using reference TRBV9 and TRBJ2-3 for the parts outside the CDR3, the full variable domain is DSGVTQTPKHLITATGQRVTLRCSPRSGDLSVYWYQQSLDQGLQFLIQYYNGEERAKGNILERFSAQQFPDLHSELNLSSLELGDSALYFCASSVSPGDRIRASDTQYFGPGTRLTVL.

The gene calls are TRBV2 and TRBJ2-7, with 13 bases that match TRBD2. Unmatched junction bases numbered 3, after V lost 2 bases and J lost 2 bases. The germline CDR1 and CDR2 sequences are SNHLY and FYNNEI. The CDR3 has 16 amino acids. CDR3 nucleotides: TGTGCCAGCAGTGAATCCGGACTAGCGGGAGCCTACGAGCAGTACTTC. The encoded protein is CASSESGLAGAYEQYF.

This clone was seen a few times. The chain uses TRBV6-6 and TRBJ1-1; 8 bases are a match to TRBD1. Trimming removed 0 bases from V and 12 bases from J; junction bases left unmatched: 9. The CDR3 consists of 14 residues. CDR1 MNHNY and CDR2 SVGAGI come from the germline V gene (reference sequence). CDR3 nucleotides: TGTGCCAGCAGTTACTCACCGGGACAGGACGATACTTTCTTT. It translates to CASSYSPGQDDTFF.

The rearrangement links TRBV9 to TRBJ2-1, with 9 bases fitting TRBD1. Germline trimming cut 0 bases from V and 8 bases from J; bases unmatched to any gene: 6. CDR1 is SGDLS, CDR2 YYNGEE, per germline. The CDR3 totals 15 residues. CDR3 amino acids: CASSVGDRARDEQFF. The DNA of the CDR3 is TGTGCCAGCAGCGTAGGGGACAGGGCGAGGGATGAGCAGTTCTTC.

Here the CDR3 reads CASSFTLGEETQYF. Here the CDR3 DNA reads TGTGCCAGCAGTTTTACGTTGGGGGAAGAGACCCAGTACTTC. The J gene is TRBJ2-5, the V gene TRBV7-2; tentatively, D is TRBD1 or TRBD2 (5 bases each). Germline V gene lookup returns CDR1 SGHTA and CDR2 FQGNSA. The CDR3 runs 14 residues. V lost 6 bases to trimming and J lost 3 bases, with 14 bases between them.

The chain couples TRBV5-1 to TRBJ2-7, with D perhaps given as TRBD1 or TRBD2 (6 bases each). Germline CDR1 reads SGHRS; CDR2 reads YFSETQ. The CDR3 loop spans 12 amino acids. V was pared by 3 bases and J by 6 bases, with 10 bases between. The DNA of the CDR3 is TGCGCCAGCAGCTCACAGGGACTCGAGCAGTACTTC. It is translated as CASSSQGLEQYF.

The chain uses TRBV18 and TRBJ2-1; TRBD2 agrees at 10 bases. Germline V gene lookup returns CDR1 KGHSH and CDR2 LQKENI. V trimming: 1 base; J trimming: 7 bases; junction bases outside the gene matches: 7. The CDR3 length is 16 residues. The CDR3: CASSPRSSGSPNEQFF. For the CDR3, the DNA is TGTGCCAGCTCACCACGATCTAGCGGGAGCCCTAATGAGCAGTTCTTC.

Only a few counts were recorded for this clone. The chain has TRBV4-3 and TRBJ2-6, with TRBD1 matching 11 bases. This CDR3 has 18 amino acids. The germline V gene encodes CDR1 LGHNA and CDR2 YSLEER. Germline trimming cut 3 bases from V and 1 base from J; bases unmatched to any gene: 5. In DNA form, the CDR3 reads TGCGCCAGCAGCCATGCCGGGACAGGGGGATCTGGGGCCAACGTCCTGACTTTC. Protein sequence: CASSHAGTGGSGANVLTF.

The J gene is TRBJ2-7, the V gene TRBV28; 10 bases are shared with TRBD2. V trimming: 3 bases; J trimming: 6 bases; junction bases outside the gene matches: 5. Germline values: CDR1 MDHEN, CDR2 SYDVKM. The CDR3 spans 14 residues. This chain's CDR3 is CASSFLLAGTEQYF. CDR3 bases: TGTGCCAGCAGTTTCTTACTAGCGGGGACCGAGCAGTACTTC.

This clone came up a few times. Here the CDR3 DNA reads TGTGCCATCAGGGGGACAGGGGCCCCCTACAATGAGCAGTTCTTC. Its translation is CAIRGTGAPYNEQFF. The chain employs TRBV10-3 and TRBJ2-1, with TRBD1 matching over 10 bases. Germline lookup yields CDR1 ENHRY and CDR2 SYGVKD. Trimming at V came to 6 bases and at J to 2 bases, leaving 4 bases not matched to a gene. This CDR3 is built from 15 residues.

This clone was counted a few times. The chain recombines TRBV5-5 with TRBJ2-5; the D is unclear. With 3 bases removed from V and 3 bases from J, the gap between germline ends came to 3 bases. The germline CDR1 and CDR2 sequences are SGHKS and YYEKEE (reference sequence). CDR3 size: 11 residues. The CDR3 nucleotides are TGTGCCAGCAGCTGGGAAGAGACCCAGTACTTC. This sequence encodes CASSWEETQYF.

The genes are TRBV18 and TRBJ1-2; possible D gene TRBD1, 6 bases. Germline V gene sequence: CDR1 KGHSH, CDR2 LQKENI. V lost 2 bases, J lost 6 bases, and 7 bases lay in between. This CDR3 comprises 12 residues. The CDR3 DNA is TGTGCCAGCTCACCATCAGGGGATGGCTACACCTTC. Protein product: CASSPSGDGYTF.

CDR3 in amino acids: CASSYLGQNTEAFF. CDR3 coding DNA: TGTGCCAGCAGCTATCTGGGACAGAACACTGAAGCTTTCTTT. The genes are TRBV7-2 and TRBJ1-1; D is possibly TRBD1 (6 bases). The CDR3 is 14 residues long. V shed 4 bases and J shed 1 base, with 10 bases lying between them. The germline gives CDR1 SGHTA, CDR2 FQGNSA.

To note about this clone: Other DNA sequences in this specimen translate into the identical CDR3. The rearrangement links TRBV29-1 to TRBJ2-7; 7 bases are shared with TRBD2. Per germline, CDR1 SQVTM and CDR2 ANQGSEA. CDR3 length: 11 amino acids. Germline trimming cut 4 bases from V and 3 bases from J; bases unmatched to any gene: 0. The CDR3 protein is CSVGTSYEQYF. CDR3 sequence (DNA): TGCAGCGTTGGGACTAGCTACGAGCAGTACTTC.

The rearrangement uses TRBV11-3 and TRBJ2-1, with 7 bases identical to TRBD1. This CDR3 is 13 amino acids long. With 5 bases clipped from V and 5 bases from J, the junction kept 3 bases outside the gene matches. CDR1 and CDR2 from the germline V gene are SGHNT and YENEEA. The CDR3 is CASSPGQDNEQFF. The CDR3 DNA reads TGTGCCAGCAGCCCTGGACAGGACAATGAGCAGTTCTTC.

In this sample, this clone turned up a few times. The rearrangement joins TRBV19 to TRBJ2-2; possibly TRBD1 for D (6 bases). This CDR3 has 14 residues. The V end was cut by 7 bases, the J end by 0 bases, with 9 bases between. Germline CDR1 and CDR2: LNHDA and SQIVND (reference sequence). CDR3: CASTRGSNTGELFF. CDR3 DNA: TGTGCCAGTACCAGGGGCTCGAACACCGGGGAGCTGTTTTTT.

This chain uses TRBV2 with TRBJ2-1, with TRBD1 matching 7 bases. The V segment lost 9 bases and the J segment 7 bases; nucleotides outside the gene matches: 6. CDR1 SNHLY and CDR2 FYNNEI come from the germline V gene. CDR3 length equals 12 residues. The CDR3 nucleotides are TGTGCCAGGCCACAGGGGCAGAATGAGCAGTTCTTC. As protein: CARPQGQNEQFF.

This clone appeared a few times. J is TRBJ2-1 and V is TRBV29-1, with TRBD2 as a possible D gene (5 bases). Germline V gives CDR1 SQVTM, CDR2 ANQGSEA. This CDR3 contains 15 residues. V was shortened by 3 bases and J by 3 bases, with 15 bases between the two germline ends. CDR3 nucleotides: TGCAGCGTTGACCCCTCACTAGGGATCTACAATGAGCAGTTCTTC. Translating gives CSVDPSLGIYNEQFF.

This clone was counted a few times. CDR3 DNA: TGCAGCGGAGCAGGGACTAGCGGGAGTGAGTACGAGCAGTACTTC. Its protein product is CSGAGTSGSEYEQYF. The chain employs TRBV29-1 and TRBJ2-7; 14 positions agree with TRBD2. Unmatched junction bases numbered 9, after V lost 7 bases and J lost 4 bases. CDR3 size: 15 residues. Looked up from germline, CDR1 is SQVTM and CDR2 is ANQGSEA.

The genes are TRBV7-8 and TRBJ1-2, with unresolved D. The CDR3 sequence is 15 residues long. V was shortened by 2 bases and J by 1 base, with 11 bases between the two germline ends. CDR1 is SGHVS and CDR2 is FQNEAQ in the germline V gene. As DNA, the CDR3 is TGTGCCAGCAGCTTAATAGGCGGGGTTAACTATGGCTACACCTTC. It translates to CASSLIGGVNYGYTF.

This clone was seen only a few times. The V call is TRBV15, the J call TRBJ2-7; D gene ambiguous. In germline, CDR1 is LNHNV, CDR2 YYDKDF (reference sequence). The CDR3 length is 15 residues. V was shortened by 0 bases and J by 2 bases, with 11 bases between the two germline ends. DNA for the CDR3: TGTGCCACCAGCAGAGATCAACGGCTAGCCTACGAGCAGTACTTC. Amino acids: CATSRDQRLAYEQYF.

This clone was seen more than once but under ten times. The V call is TRBV7-2, the J call TRBJ2-2; tentatively, D is TRBD2 (5 bases). CDR1 and CDR2 from the germline V gene are SGHTA and FQGNSA. The germline V and J ends were trimmed by 5 bases and 4 bases, with 8 bases remaining between them. The CDR3 runs 13 residues. DNA of the CDR3: TGTGCCAGCAGCCCCCGGGGCACCGGGGAGCTGTTTTTT. This encodes CASSPRGTGELFF.

This clone was seen a handful of times. Other DNA sequences in the same sample also yield this CDR3. The gene calls are TRBV9 and TRBJ1-1; D not resolved. The V end was cut by 2 bases, the J end by 1 base, with 6 bases between. Germline assignment: CDR1 SGDLS and CDR2 YYNGEE. The CDR3 has 13 amino acids. CDR3 loop: CASSVTENTEAFF. The CDR3 DNA reads TGTGCCAGCAGCGTCACGGAGAACACTGAAGCTTTCTTT.

V and J are TRBV30 and TRBJ2-3, with D unresolved. V shed 2 bases and J shed 7 bases, with 10 bases lying between them. The germline V gene has CDR1 GTSNPN and CDR2 SVGIG (reference sequence). This CDR3 comprises 12 residues. CDR3 sequence reads: CAWSNRYYTQYF. The CDR3 DNA reads as TGTGCCTGGAGTAATCGATACTATACGCAGTATTTT.